The 21 T cell receptor beta chains in this list originate from one sample, sequenced in a study of T cell responses to AZD1222 COVID-19 vaccine. Sequencing used immunoSEQ multiplex PCR; TCRdb keeps in-frame clones, though not all of them. This sample yields about 120,000 clones, of which 85% to 95% are seen a single time; approximately 5% belongs to the top ten. This material consisted of peripheral blood, taken 28 days after the second AZD1222 dose. These receptors were collected from an adult who received the AZD1222 COVID-19 vaccine.

This chain connects TRBV12-3 or TRBV12-4 to TRBJ2-3; D remains ambiguous. Trimming removed 5 bases from V and 1 base from J, with 4 bases in between. The CDR3 loop spans 12 amino acids. The CDR3 sequence: CASSSGTDTQYF. The CDR3 DNA reads TGTGCCAGCAGTAGCGGCACAGATACGCAGTATTTT.

The chain links TRBV7-9 to TRBJ1-1; 8 bases align to TRBD1. The germline V gene has CDR1 SEHNR and CDR2 FQNEAQ (reference sequence). The CDR3 spans 15 residues. Losses at the gene ends were 5 bases for V and 3 bases for J; bases not matched to a gene: 8. This CDR3 is CASSVQGEVDTEAFF. CDR3 in DNA: TGTGCCAGCAGCGTACAGGGGGAGGTGGACACTGAAGCTTTCTTT.

This clone occurred once. The CDR3 bases are TGCGCCAGCGGCAGGGGGGGACGGGACACTGAAGCTTTCTTT. Its protein product is CASGRGGRDTEAFF. The chain has TRBV5-1 and TRBJ1-1; 7 nucleotides align to TRBD1. Per the germline V gene, CDR1 is SGHRS and CDR2 is YFSETQ. The CDR3 totals 14 residues. J lost 3 bases, V lost 7 bases, and 9 bases had no gene match.

The chain employs TRBV27 and TRBJ1-5; D possibly corresponds to TRBD1 (5 bases). Germline CDR1 MNHEY, CDR2 SMNVEV (reference sequence). Trimming shortened V by 8 bases and J by 4 bases, and 12 bases separated the two germline ends. This CDR3 region has 13 residues. As DNA, the CDR3 is TGTGCCAGCGGCTGGGACGGTAATCAGCCCCAGCATTTT. Protein: CASGWDGNQPQHF.

The genes are TRBV7-9 and TRBJ1-2; D ambiguous. The CDR3 consists of 12 residues. Trimming took off 5 bases at V and 3 bases at J, with 7 bases between the two ends. Germline lookup yields CDR1 SEHNR and CDR2 FQNEAQ (reference sequence). The CDR3 sequence is CASSHRHYGYTF. DNA of the CDR3: TGTGCCAGCAGCCACCGACACTATGGCTACACCTTC.

The chain employs TRBV28 and TRBJ1-3; TRBD1 aligns across 7 bases. This CDR3 region has 17 residues. In germline, CDR1 is MDHEN, CDR2 SYDVKM. V was pared by 6 bases and J by 0 bases, with 11 bases of the junction left unmatched. In DNA, the CDR3 is TGTGCCAGCAGACTTCACCCCCGGGACAGCTCTGGAAACACCATATATTTT. The encoded protein is CASRLHPRDSSGNTIYF.

The chain's CDR3 is CASSVLAAMTDTQYF. The CDR3 DNA follows: TGTGCCAGCAGCGTTCTAGCGGCAATGACAGATACGCAGTATTTT. The rearrangement joins TRBV9 to TRBJ2-3, with 7 bases aligning to TRBD2. The CDR3 runs 15 residues. The ends lost 2 bases at V and 3 bases at J; junction bases unmatched: 6. Germline V gives CDR1 SGDLS, CDR2 YYNGEE.

The chain is built from TRBV10-1 and TRBJ2-1; D may be TRBD2 (7 bases). Germline V gene data show CDR1 as WNHNN and CDR2 as SYGVQD (reference sequence). This CDR3 spans 16 amino acids. V gave up 0 bases and J gave up 3 bases, with 12 bases separating them. CDR3 residues: CASSESRGGNYNEQFF. The CDR3 nucleotides are TGCGCCAGCAGTGAGTCGAGGGGGGGGAACTACAATGAGCAGTTCTTC.

The gene calls are TRBV9 and TRBJ2-1, with D tentatively TRBD2 (5 bases). Trimming took 0 bases from V and 7 from J, leaving 14 bases between them. The CDR3 totals 15 residues. Germline CDR1 reads SGDLS; CDR2 reads YYNGEE. The CDR3 loop is CASSVELVGRNEQFF. The CDR3 DNA is TGTGCCAGCAGCGTAGAACTAGTGGGTCGGAATGAGCAGTTCTTC. Filled out from reference TRBV9 and TRBJ2-1, the complete variable domain reads DSGVTQTPKHLITATGQRVTLRCSPRSGDLSVYWYQQSLDQGLQFLIQYYNGEERAKGNILERFSAQQFPDLHSELNLSSLELGDSALYFCASSVELVGRNEQFFGPGTRLTVL.

J is TRBJ2-7 and V is TRBV6-5; D unclear. Germline CDR1 reads MNHEY; CDR2 reads SVGAGI. The CDR3 sequence is 13 residues long. Deletions cut 6 bases from V and 3 bases from J, with 12 bases between. This CDR3 is CASSRMELYEQYF. The CDR3 nucleotides read TGTGCCAGCAGCCGAATGGAACTCTACGAGCAGTACTTC.

The chain recombines TRBV12-5 with TRBJ1-3; D not certain. Germline V gene data show CDR1 as LGHNT and CDR2 as FRNRAP. The CDR3 runs to 12 residues. V lost 1 base and J 2 bases, leaving 0 bases between the germline ends. The DNA of the CDR3 is TGTGCTAGTGGTTTGGCTGGAAACACCATATATTTT. This translates into CASGLAGNTIYF.

Remarks on this clone: Other DNA sequences within the sample encode an identical CDR3. V gene TRBV12-3 or TRBV12-4 combines with J gene TRBJ1-1; the D is unclear. Trimming removed 1 base from V and 1 base from J, with 4 bases in between. CDR3 length equals 13 residues. CDR3 bases: TGTGCCAGCAGTTTAGGGGGGAACACTGAAGCTTTCTTT. It is translated as CASSLGGNTEAFF.

This chain connects TRBV19 to TRBJ2-7; the match to TRBD2 covers 10 bases. The trim removed 5 bases at V and 2 bases at J, leaving 9 bases unmatched. There are 16 residues in the CDR3. The germline V gene has CDR1 LNHDA and CDR2 SQIVND (reference sequence). The CDR3: CASSSIAGGFPYEQYF. CDR3 sequence (DNA): TGTGCCAGTAGTTCGATAGCGGGAGGCTTCCCCTACGAGCAGTACTTC.

V is TRBV18 and J is TRBJ2-2; weak D call: TRBD2 (5 bases). This CDR3 contains 18 residues. Trimming removed 3 bases at V and 0 bases at J, with 17 bases between. Germline V gene sequence: CDR1 KGHSH, CDR2 LQKENI. The CDR3 region is CASSPRTPDGTNTGELFF. CDR3 nucleotides: TGTGCCAGCTCACCCCGAACTCCAGACGGGACGAACACCGGGGAGCTGTTTTTT.

The chain uses TRBV5-6 and TRBJ2-7; TRBD1 matches at 9 bases. J gave up 1 base and V 4 bases, and 9 bases lay outside the gene matches. Germline assignment: CDR1 SGHDT and CDR2 YYEEEE. The CDR3 loop spans 16 amino acids. The CDR3 region has the DNA TGTGCCAGCAGCGTACTCCCGGGACAGGGTTCCTACGAGCAGTACTTC. It specifies CASSVLPGQGSYEQYF. The full variable domain, rest sourced from reference TRBV5-6 and TRBJ2-7, is DAGVTQSPTHLIKTRGQQVTLRCSPKSGHDTVSWYQQALGQGPQFIFQYYEEEERQRGNFPDRFSGHQFPNYSSELNVNALLLGDSALYLCASSVLPGQGSYEQYFGPGTRLTVT.

This clone has only one observation. The chain recombines TRBV6-4 with TRBJ1-1; no reliable D call. Germline V CDR1 and CDR2: MRHNA, SNTAGT. V was shortened by 1 base and J by 8 bases, with 11 bases between the two germline ends. CDR3 length: 13 amino acids. The CDR3 is CASSDWPGAEAFF. The CDR3 DNA is TGTGCCAGCAGTGACTGGCCAGGCGCGGAAGCTTTCTTT.

This CDR3 reads CASSAGQALSYEQYF. The CDR3 region has the DNA TGTGCCAGCAGCGCGGGACAGGCCCTCTCCTACGAGCAGTACTTC. The rearrangement uses TRBV5-4 and TRBJ2-7; 8 bases align to TRBD1. V was pared by 4 bases and J by 0 bases, with 6 bases of the junction left unmatched. The CDR3 has 15 residues. From germline, CDR1 is SGHNT and CDR2 YYREEE (reference sequence).

The chain joins TRBV9 to TRBJ2-6, with D perhaps matching TRBD2 (6 bases). Trimming took 1 base from V and 0 from J, leaving 14 bases between them. Germline values: CDR1 SGDLS, CDR2 YYNGEE. The CDR3 consists of 18 residues. In DNA form, the CDR3 reads TGTGCCAGCAGCGTACTTTCCGGGGGAAGCTCTGGGGCCAACGTCCTGACTTTC. This gives the protein CASSVLSGGSSGANVLTF.

CDR3 nucleotide sequence: TGTGCCAGCAGCCGGAACTCGGACTACGAGCAGTACTTC. This gives the protein CASSRNSDYEQYF. V usage is TRBV11-2 and J usage is TRBJ2-7, with D unresolved. The CDR3 totals 13 residues. V was cut by 5 bases and J by 3 bases, with 11 bases left in between. Germline V lookup: CDR1 SGHAT, CDR2 FQNNGV.

This chain links TRBV30 with TRBJ1-1; the match to TRBD1 covers 7 bases. V trimming: 3 bases; J trimming: 7 bases; junction bases outside the gene matches: 8. This CDR3 spans 13 amino acids. Looked up from germline, CDR1 is GTSNPN and CDR2 is SVGIG (reference sequence). The CDR3 is CAWSVRGLSEAFF. CDR3 in DNA: TGTGCCTGGAGCGTCAGGGGGTTAAGTGAAGCTTTCTTT.

The genes are TRBV5-8 and TRBJ1-5; D is undetermined. CDR3 length: 14 residues. The germline gives CDR1 SGHTS, CDR2 YDEGEE. V lost 1 base, J lost 1 base, and 6 bases lay in between. The CDR3 DNA follows: TGTGCCAGCAGCTTGCCAGCAAGCAATCAGCCCCAGCATTTT. It yields the protein CASSLPASNQPQHF. The entire variable domain, with the rest obtained from reference TRBV5-8 and TRBJ1-5, is as follows: EAGVTQSPTHLIKTRGQQATLRCSPISGHTSVYWYQQALGLGLQFLLWYDEGEERNRGNFPPRFSGRQFPNYSSELNVNALELEDSALYLCASSLPASNQPQHFGDGTRLSIL.